The clone carrying this T cell receptor (beta chain) appeared once. This entry comes from a study of technical replicates of blood from a handful of donors. CDR1 is GTSNPN and CDR2 is SVGIG in the germline V gene (reference sequence). The CDR3 contains 18 residues. V was trimmed by 1 base and J by 11 bases, leaving 32 bases between them. Generated by immunoSEQ multiplex PCR, the TCRdb table keeps only in-frame clones and is missing some. The sample includes tens of thousands of clones, 85% to 95% of them seen just once. The clonotype comes from a human donor in good health. Sequencing was performed on T cells isolated from PBMCs. J is TRBJ1-1 and V is TRBV30; the D gene is possibly TRBD1 (5 bases). CDR3 in amino acids: CAWSARYRSGFGERGAFF. In DNA form, the CDR3 reads TGTGCCTGGAGTGCAAGGTACAGGAGCGGTTTCGGGGAACGGGGGGCTTTCTTT. The full variable domain, completed using reference TRBV30 and TRBJ1-1, is SQTIHQWPATLVQPVGSPLSLECTVEGTSNPNLYWYRQAAGRGLQLLFYSVGIGQISSEVPQNLSASRPQDRQFILSSKKLLLSDSGFYLCAWSARYRSGFGERGAFFGQGTRLTVV.